The 3 T cell receptor beta chains in this list originate from one sample, sequenced in a study of T-cell memory formation after mild COVID-19. Via MiXCR, TCRdb re-called the 5' RACE reads, giving one row per CDR3 protein. This sample has hundreds of thousands of distinct CDR3 sequences; 25% to 30% occur once, and the top ten carry approximately 12%. The sequencing sample was made of PBMCs or a T cell subset sorted from them (not recorded which). The receptors were gathered from an adult woman who had mild COVID-19 (a few samples of this study predate the infection). Cell type and time point are not known.

This clonotype has only a few counts. This chain connects TRBV29-1 to TRBJ2-1; D ambiguous. CDR1 and CDR2 (germline): SQVTM, ANQGSEA. The CDR3 spans 14 residues. V lost 2 bases, J lost 1 base, and 9 bases lay in between. CDR3 nucleotides: TGCAGCGTTGAACTGGGAAGGTCCTACAATGAGCAGTTCTTC. Residues: CSVELGRSYNEQFF.

V usage is TRBV18 and J usage is TRBJ1-4, with 7 positions matching TRBD1. From germline, CDR1 is KGHSH and CDR2 LQKENI. There are 15 residues in the CDR3. The trim removed 2 bases at V and 7 bases at J, leaving 7 bases unmatched. CDR3 bases: TGTGCCAGCTCACCAACAGGGGTGAAAGGTGAAAAACTGTTTTTT. Encoded protein: CASSPTGVKGEKLFF.

The chain is built from TRBV12-3 or TRBV12-4 and TRBJ2-3; D not certain. The CDR3 extends over 16 amino acids. Trimming cost V 1 base and J 2 bases, with 13 bases left between them. This chain's CDR3 is CASSLDLGSYTDTQYF. The DNA for the CDR3 is TGTGCCAGCAGTTTAGATTTAGGAAGTTACACAGATACGCAGTATTTT.